The 24 T cell receptor beta chains below all came from one sample that was sequenced in a study of T-cell memory formation after mild COVID-19. Using its own MiXCR run on the 5' RACE reads, TCRdb lists one record per CDR3 protein. The top ten clones hold roughly 8.7% of a sample with about 400,000 distinct CDR3 sequences, roughly a quarter of them seen once. Sequencing was performed on PBMCs or a T cell subset sorted from them (not recorded which). The receptors originated from an adult woman who had mild COVID-19 (a few samples of this study predate the infection). Cell type and time point are not known.

The chain uses TRBV4-3 and TRBJ1-1; D not certain. CDR3 size: 14 residues. The V gene lost 1 base and the J gene lost 1 base, with 7 bases spanning the gap. In germline, CDR1 is LGHNA, CDR2 YSLEER. The CDR3 DNA sequence: TGCGCCAGCAGCCAAGCCCGGTGGAACACTGAAGCTTTCTTT. Protein: CASSQARWNTEAFF.

The genes are TRBV7-2 and TRBJ1-4, with D maybe TRBD1 (6 bases). Germline lookup yields CDR1 SGHTA and CDR2 FQGNSA. Trimming took off 3 bases at V and 8 bases at J, with 13 bases between the two ends. This CDR3 contains 14 residues. The CDR3 bases are TGTGCCAGCAGCTTGGGAAGGGGGGACGAAAAACTGTTTTTT. This codes for CASSLGRGDEKLFF.

There are a few counts of this clonotype. This chain joins TRBV12-3 or TRBV12-4 and TRBJ2-3; the D gene is possibly TRBD2 (5 bases). The CDR3 has 16 amino acids. Trimming pared 6 bases from V and 2 bases from J, leaving 18 bases between. The chain's CDR3 is CASSSTAASYTDTQYF. DNA of the CDR3: TGTGCCAGCAGCTCAACAGCCGCTAGCTACACAGATACGCAGTATTTT.

This clonotype was counted at least ten times. The V and J genes are TRBV12-3 or TRBV12-4 and TRBJ2-1, with TRBD2 identical over 13 bases. The CDR3 totals 15 residues. Losses at the gene ends were 5 bases for V and 7 bases for J; bases not matched to a gene: 5. The CDR3 is CASSILAGGRNEQFF. In DNA, the CDR3 is TGTGCCAGCAGTATACTAGCGGGAGGGAGGAATGAGCAGTTCTTC.

The chain links TRBV3-1 to TRBJ2-2; 15 positions match TRBD2. V gave up 1 base and J gave up 1 base; unmatched junction bases: 1. This CDR3 contains 18 residues. CDR1 LGHDT and CDR2 YNNKEL come from the germline V gene (reference sequence). CDR3 sequence (DNA): TGTGCCAGCAGCCAAGGGGGACTAGCGGGAGGGAACACCGGGGAGCTGTTTTTT. Encoded protein: CASSQGGLAGGNTGELFF.

This clonotype was found a few times. The rearrangement links TRBV6-5 to TRBJ2-3; maybe TRBD2 (6 bases). The CDR3 consists of 15 residues. V was clipped by 5 bases and J by 1 base, with 13 bases between them. The germline V gene has CDR1 MNHEY and CDR2 SVGAGI. The CDR3 protein is CASSTERARTDTQYF. The CDR3 nucleotides are TGTGCCAGCAGTACTGAGCGGGCCCGCACAGATACGCAGTATTTT.

The chain links TRBV5-1 to TRBJ1-2, with D tentatively TRBD1 (5 bases). Trimming left V 7 bases short and J 6 bases short, with 16 bases between. In germline, CDR1 is SGHRS, CDR2 YFSETQ. The CDR3 contains 13 residues. Written as DNA, the CDR3 is TGCGCCAGCGGCAAGACAGTGTCTGATGGCTACACCTTC. This translates into CASGKTVSDGYTF. Looking up the rest from reference TRBV5-1 and TRBJ1-2 gives the full variable domain: KAGVTQTPRYLIKTRGQQVTLSCSPISGHRSVSWYQQTPGQGLQFLFEYFSETQRNKGNFPGRFSGRQFSNSRSEMNVSTLELGDSALYLCASGKTVSDGYTFGSGTRLTVV.

The chain couples TRBV6-1 to TRBJ2-6; the D gene is possibly TRBD2 (5 bases). Germline V CDR1 and CDR2: MNHNS, SASEGT. CDR3 length: 17 amino acids. V lost 7 bases and J lost 0, with 16 bases in between. This CDR3 reads CASNPTVGGSGANVLTF. CDR3 DNA sequence: TGTGCCAGCAACCCTACAGTAGGAGGCTCTGGGGCCAACGTCCTGACTTTC.

J is TRBJ2-3 and V is TRBV20-1; 9 nucleotides line up with TRBD2. Looked up from germline, CDR1 is DFQATT and CDR2 is SNEGSKA (reference sequence). V was pared by 2 bases and J by 2 bases, with 5 bases of the junction left unmatched. CDR3 length equals 15 residues. The CDR3 nucleotides read TGCAGTGCTAGATCGCGGGAGGGATTCACAGATACGCAGTATTTT. It encodes CSARSREGFTDTQYF.

The CDR3 coding sequence is TGTGCCAGCAGTCCACTTACTTGGGAAGTCGGACAGGTTAAGGCTAACTATGGCTACACCTTC. The encoded protein is CASSPLTWEVGQVKANYGYTF. The V and J genes are TRBV12-3 or TRBV12-4 and TRBJ1-2; TRBD1 agrees at 7 bases. There are 21 residues in the CDR3. The trim removed 5 bases at V and 0 bases at J, leaving 24 bases unmatched.

A few counts support this clonotype. The CDR3 nucleotides read TGTGCCAGCAGGGACAGACAGGGGGCGAATCAGCCCCAGCATTTT. It translates to CASRDRQGANQPQHF. V is TRBV6-1 and J is TRBJ1-5, with TRBD1 matching over 10 bases. Looked up from germline, CDR1 is MNHNS and CDR2 is SASEGT. V dropped 6 bases and J dropped 4; count of bases not matched to a gene: 6. This CDR3 comprises 15 residues.

V gene TRBV20-1 combines with J gene TRBJ1-5; 8 bases are shared with TRBD1. V lost 6 bases and J lost 0; bases outside the gene matches: 19. The V gene's germline CDR1 is DFQATT and CDR2 SNEGSKA (reference sequence). This CDR3 is 19 amino acids long. The CDR3: CSARMRDRSQGNSNQPQHF. The CDR3 DNA sequence: TGCAGTGCCAGAATGAGGGACAGGAGTCAGGGAAATAGCAATCAGCCCCAGCATTTT.

This sequence joins TRBV20-1 and TRBJ1-1; 9 bases fit TRBD1. The germline CDR1 and CDR2 sequences are DFQATT and SNEGSKA (reference sequence). The CDR3 contains 13 residues. The V segment lost 6 bases and the J segment 6 bases; nucleotides outside the gene matches: 8. The CDR3 DNA reads as TGCAGTGCAAACAGGGGGCTTGGCGCTGAAGCTTTCTTT. Translation gives CSANRGLGAEAFF.

This clonotype was seen only once. This CDR3 is CASSPRGLGKLTEAFF. CDR3 sequence (DNA): TGTGCCAGCAGCCCTAGGGGGCTGGGAAAACTCACTGAAGCTTTCTTT. The chain joins TRBV7-9 to TRBJ1-1; 7 bases match TRBD1. J was trimmed by 4 bases and V by 5 bases; bases with no gene match: 13. Germline V lookup: CDR1 SEHNR, CDR2 FQNEAQ (reference sequence). CDR3 length equals 16 residues.

This clonotype was picked up a small number of times. This chain uses TRBV29-1 with TRBJ2-3; tentatively, D is TRBD2 (6 bases). Trimming removed 1 base from V and 5 bases from J, with 13 bases in between. The CDR3 has 14 amino acids. CDR1 is SQVTM and CDR2 is ANQGSEA in the germline V gene. CDR3 amino acids: CSVEVGTVGDTQYF. The CDR3 nucleotides are TGCAGCGTTGAAGTGGGGACTGTCGGAGATACGCAGTATTTT.

The V and J genes are TRBV28 and TRBJ2-3, with 7 bases aligning to TRBD1. This CDR3 comprises 14 residues. V shed 4 bases, J shed 4 bases, and the junction held 5 bases outside the gene matches. The germline V gene encodes CDR1 MDHEN and CDR2 SYDVKM. The CDR3 sequence is CASSSRDSPDTQYF. As DNA, the CDR3 is TGTGCCAGCAGTTCGAGGGACAGCCCAGATACGCAGTATTTT. Using reference TRBV28 and TRBJ2-3 for the parts outside the CDR3, the full variable domain is DVKVTQSSRYLVKRTGEKVFLECVQDMDHENMFWYRQDPGLGLRLIYFSYDVKMKEKGDIPEGYSVSREKKERFSLILESASTNQTSMYLCASSSRDSPDTQYFGPGTRLTVL.

This clonotype was picked up a small number of times. The V call is TRBV15, the J call TRBJ2-5; 9 bases agree with TRBD1. V lost 5 bases and J lost 4; bases outside the gene matches: 8. This CDR3 is 15 amino acids long. The germline gives CDR1 LNHNV, CDR2 YYDKDF (reference sequence). CDR3 sequence reads: CATSGSTGGGETQYF. CDR3 coding DNA: TGTGCCACCAGCGGATCCACAGGGGGCGGAGAGACCCAGTACTTC.

This clonotype occurred a few times. This chain links TRBV5-1 with TRBJ2-5, with D unclear. The CDR3 extends over 13 amino acids. Germline V gives CDR1 SGHRS, CDR2 YFSETQ. Trimming pared 5 bases from V and 5 bases from J, leaving 13 bases between. CDR3 sequence (DNA): TGCGCCAGCAGAAATGTAAGGTCGGAGACCCAGTACTTC. Translated, it gives CASRNVRSETQYF.

This clonotype has a handful of counts. The chain has TRBV6-5 and TRBJ2-7, with TRBD1 matching 7 bases. The CDR3 extends over 13 amino acids. With 9 bases clipped from V and 2 bases from J, the junction kept 7 bases outside the gene matches. Germline V CDR1 and CDR2: MNHEY, SVGAGI. This CDR3 is CASLDRVAYEQYF. Written as DNA, the CDR3 is TGTGCCAGTCTAGACAGGGTGGCCTACGAGCAGTACTTC.

This clonotype came up a few times. The rearrangement uses TRBV20-1 and TRBJ1-2; 9 bases are a match to TRBD1. The CDR3 totals 13 residues. V shed 7 bases and J 8 bases; nucleotides not matched to a gene: 11. CDR1 and CDR2 from the germline V gene are DFQATT and SNEGSKA (reference sequence). CDR3 region: CSVRQGESWGYTF. The CDR3 DNA reads as TGCAGTGTCCGACAGGGGGAGAGTTGGGGCTACACCTTC.

V usage is TRBV5-5 and J usage is TRBJ1-3; no firm D call. Between the trimmed V and J ends, which lost 0 bases and 1 base, there was a span of 11 bases. Germline V lookup: CDR1 SGHKS, CDR2 YYEKEE (reference sequence). The CDR3 is made up of 16 amino acids. CDR3 in DNA: TGTGCCAGCAGCTTGGTGGGCCTAGGTTCTGGAAACACCATATATTTT. Encoded protein: CASSLVGLGSGNTIYF.

CDR3 nucleotide sequence: TGTGCCAGCAGCTCGGGGACCTACGAAGCTTTCTTT. It encodes CASSSGTYEAFF. The chain has TRBV7-9 and TRBJ1-1; TRBD1 might be the D (5 bases). The CDR3 consists of 12 residues. V gave up 4 bases and J gave up 8 bases, with 11 bases separating them. The V gene's germline CDR1 is SEHNR and CDR2 FQNEAQ (reference sequence). The whole variable domain, filled in from reference TRBV7-9 and TRBJ1-1, reads DTGVSQNPRHKITKRGQNVTFRCDPISEHNRLYWYRQTLGQGPEFLTYFQNEAQLEKSRLLSDRFSAERPKGSFSTLEIQRTEQGDSAMYLCASSSGTYEAFFGQGTRLTVV.

This clonotype was counted a few times. The chain uses TRBV20-1 and TRBJ1-1; D gene uncertain. Trimming left V 1 base short and J 4 bases short, with 16 bases between. CDR3 size: 15 residues. CDR1 is DFQATT, CDR2 SNEGSKA, per germline (reference sequence). CDR3 sequence: CSARALGMWVTEAFF. CDR3 bases: TGCAGTGCTAGAGCCCTCGGGATGTGGGTCACTGAAGCTTTCTTT.

This clonotype was seen only once. The rearrangement joins TRBV2 to TRBJ2-3; 7 bases line up with TRBD2. CDR1 SNHLY and CDR2 FYNNEI come from the germline V gene. The CDR3 has 15 amino acids. After removal of 5 bases from V and 2 bases from J, the junction contained 7 bases not matched to a gene. The CDR3 bases are TGTGCCAGCAGTTCTATCCGGGGGGACACAGATACGCAGTATTTT. This gives the protein CASSSIRGDTDTQYF.